This T cell receptor beta chain was sequenced for a study of regulatory T cells in long-lasting Graves disease. The overall study: Patients met the persistent Graves' disease definition after over 5 years of antithyroid drugs with positive TSH receptor antibodies. Study results and caveats: Persistent disease was associated with favored TRBV28 usage and with favored use of TRBJ1-2 and TRBJ2-5. Relative to new patients (around 1,000), persistent patients exhibited greater sharing of public clonotypes (2,741).

This clonotype was observed a handful of times. Its antigen remains unidentified. Stated time point: persistent/refractory GD, antithyroid drugs over 5 years with positive TRAb. PBMC-extracted RNA yielded the TCR library. According to the study, TCR beta libraries were built with iRepertoire HTBI primers and CDR3-region Arm-PCR. Source study methods: Gene usage covered 62 TRBV and about 15 TRBJ segments. From the multiplex PCR reads, TCRdb called clonotypes with MiXCR, one entry per CDR3 protein. What appears here as the V and J calls and clone size reflects TCRdb's work, not the paper's. The data show around 510,000 distinct CDR3 sequences, around 20% seen once. The CDR3 contains 12 residues. J gave up 14 bases and V 4 bases, and 6 bases lay outside the gene matches.

The J gene is TRBJ1-4, the V gene TRBV12-3 or TRBV12-4; 8 bases are a match to TRBD1. The material sequenced was peripheral blood mononuclear cells (PBMCs), taken when the disease was refractory, from a patient treated with antithyroid drugs. The receptor was isolated from a female donor with Graves disease. The CDR3 loop is CASSSKDRALFF. The CDR3 nucleotides are TGTGCCAGCAGTTCAAAGGACAGGGCCCTGTTTTTT.